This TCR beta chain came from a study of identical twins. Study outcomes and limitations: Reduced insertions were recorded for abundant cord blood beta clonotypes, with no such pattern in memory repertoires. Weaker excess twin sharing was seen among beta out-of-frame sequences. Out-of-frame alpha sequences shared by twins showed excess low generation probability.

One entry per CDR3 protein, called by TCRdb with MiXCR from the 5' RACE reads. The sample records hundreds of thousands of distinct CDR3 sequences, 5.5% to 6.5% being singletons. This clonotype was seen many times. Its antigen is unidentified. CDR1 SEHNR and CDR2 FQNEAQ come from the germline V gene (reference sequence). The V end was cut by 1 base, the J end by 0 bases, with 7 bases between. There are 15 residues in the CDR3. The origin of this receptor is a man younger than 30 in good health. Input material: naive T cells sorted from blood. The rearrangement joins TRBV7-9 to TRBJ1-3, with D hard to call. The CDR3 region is CASSLEASSGNTIYF. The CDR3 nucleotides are TGTGCCAGCAGCTTAGAAGCGAGCTCTGGAAACACCATATATTTT.